This section outlines one T cell receptor beta chain sequence together with its context. Its antigen is still unknown. This record comes from a study of cytomegalovirus exposure and HLA in healthy donors. Study overall: In an earlier analysis, 90 million to 120 million unique TCR beta sequences were found from about 179 million T cells. Findings and limits, study-wide: Reportedly, a later analysis found an Asian-associated ancestry cluster had fewer N-insertions than the roughly 700-donor mean. Most subjects' HLA-A and HLA-B alleles were reportedly predicted from TCR beta sequences.

Germline CDR1 is MNHEY and CDR2 is SMNVEV (reference sequence). This CDR3 contains 15 residues. V was pared by 5 bases and J by 2 bases, with 8 bases of the junction left unmatched. Primers for the PCR totalled 60 Vbeta and 13 Jbeta. The data were produced by immunoSEQ multiplex PCR, yet TCRdb's version contains in-frame clones alone and is incomplete. Of roughly 180,000 clones listed, 75% to 80% are singletons. The receptor's source is a woman aged 25 to 39 in good health and CMV-seropositive. The chain joins TRBV27 to TRBJ1-1, with TRBD1 identical over 7 bases. The sequencing sample was made of PBMCs. The CDR3 here is CASSPLDRFNTEAFF. DNA of the CDR3: TGTGCCAGCAGTCCCCTGGACAGGTTTAACACTGAAGCTTTCTTT.